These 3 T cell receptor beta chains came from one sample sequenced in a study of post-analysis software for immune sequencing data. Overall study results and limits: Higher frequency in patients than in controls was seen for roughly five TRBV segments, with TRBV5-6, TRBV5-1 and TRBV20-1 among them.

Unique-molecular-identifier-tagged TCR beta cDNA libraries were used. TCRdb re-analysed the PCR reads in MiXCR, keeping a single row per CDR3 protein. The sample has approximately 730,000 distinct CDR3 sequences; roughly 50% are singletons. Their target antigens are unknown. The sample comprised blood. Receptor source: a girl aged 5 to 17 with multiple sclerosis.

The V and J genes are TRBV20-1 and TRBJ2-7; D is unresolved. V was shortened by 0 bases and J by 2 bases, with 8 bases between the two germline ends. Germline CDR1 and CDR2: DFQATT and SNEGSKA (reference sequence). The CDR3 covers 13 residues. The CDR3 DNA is TGCAGTGCTAGAGATAGCCTAGCCTACGAGCAGTACTTC. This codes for CSARDSLAYEQYF.

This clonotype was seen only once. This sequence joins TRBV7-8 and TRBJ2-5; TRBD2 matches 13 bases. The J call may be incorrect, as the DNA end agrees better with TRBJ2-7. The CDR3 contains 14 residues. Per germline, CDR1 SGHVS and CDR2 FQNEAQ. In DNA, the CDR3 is TGTGCCAGCAGCTGGACTAGCGGGAGTACCGAGCAGTACTTC. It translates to CASSWTSGSTEQYF.

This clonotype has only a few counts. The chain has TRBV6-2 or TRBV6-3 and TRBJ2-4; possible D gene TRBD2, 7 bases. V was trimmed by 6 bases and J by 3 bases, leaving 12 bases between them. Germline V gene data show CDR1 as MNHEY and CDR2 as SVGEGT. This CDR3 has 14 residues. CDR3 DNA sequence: TGTGCCAGCAGAGTAAGGGGGGGCAAAAACATTCAGTACTTC. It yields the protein CASRVRGGKNIQYF.